This T cell receptor (beta chain) is from a study of early T cells in non-severe SARS-CoV-2 infection. Study information: Unsorted whole-blood RNA was sequenced in bulk, leaving chains unpaired.

Study results and limitations: Lookups in VDJdb leaned toward anti-spike CD8 responses and missed private and CD4 specificities.

Individual cDNA molecules carried attached unique molecular identifiers. TCRdb re-analysed the 5' RACE reads in MiXCR, keeping a single row per CDR3 protein. The data contain nearly 60,000 distinct CDR3 sequences, approximately 11% of them singletons. This clonotype was observed a few times. Its antigen is as yet unknown. The sequenced sample consisted of whole blood. The receptor's source is an adult who was a healthcare worker with PCR-confirmed SARS-CoV-2 infection or an uninfected control (not recorded which).

The CDR3 region has the DNA TGTGCCAGCAGCTTGCGAAGCGGATCCTACAATGAGCAGTTCTTC. Translated: CASSLRSGSYNEQFF. The rearrangement joins TRBV7-9 to TRBJ2-1; D might be TRBD2 (5 bases). V lost 3 bases and J 1 base, leaving 10 bases between the germline ends. The CDR3 covers 15 residues. Germline lookup yields CDR1 SEHNR and CDR2 FQNEAQ (reference sequence).